Listed below are T cell receptor beta chains from one sample, sequenced in a study of T cells in Graves' hyperthyroidism and ophthalmopathy. TCRdb fed the multiplex PCR reads into MiXCR, producing one record per CDR3 protein. The sample includes around 500,000 distinct CDR3 sequences, about 22% of them seen just once. The sequencing sample was made of blood. The receptors originated from a woman between 70 and 85 years old with Graves' ophthalmopathy. Both conserved end residues are part of each CDR3. The D gene is left open where the match is weak. Some rows mark clone size as missing; the rest say once, few, many or name a class of expanded clone.

TRBD2	few	TRBV7-9	TRBJ2-1	15	CASSLASGRSHEQFF	TGTGCCAGCAGCTTAGCTAGCGGGAGGTCTCATGAGCAGTTCTTC
TRBD2	many	TRBV5-1	TRBJ2-1	15	CASSFTSGRSNEQFF	TGCGCCAGCAGCTTTACTAGCGGGAGGTCGAATGAGCAGTTCTTC
TRBD1	many	TRBV2	TRBJ2-3	16	CASRNPLTGTTDTQYF	TGTGCCAGCAGGAATCCCCTGACAGGGACCACAGATACGCAGTATTTT
NA	many	TRBV7-2	TRBJ1-2	14	CASSARQRNYGYTF	TGTGCCAGCAGCGCCAGACAGCGGAACTATGGCTACACCTTC
NA	NA	TRBV5-1	TRBJ2-3	13	CASRSAGTDTQYF	TGCGCCAGCAGATCCGCGGGCACAGATACGCAGTATTTT
NA	many	TRBV3-1	TRBJ1-1	14	CASSQEGRGTEAFF	TGTGCCAGCAGCCAGGAGGGCAGGGGCACTGAAGCTTTCTTT
NA	NA	TRBV7-8	TRBJ1-2	14	CASSLVADPGGYTF	TGTGCCAGCAGCTTAGTCGCGGATCCCGGTGGCTACACCTTC
NA	NA	TRBV9	TRBJ2-7	12	CASSTHTYEQYF	TGTGCCAGCAGCACCCACACCTACGAGCAGTACTTC
NA	few	TRBV20-1	TRBJ2-1	15	CSARGRYLGIHEQFF	TGCAGTGCTAGAGGGAGGTACCTTGGTATCCATGAGCAGTTCTTC
NA	NA	TRBV10-3	TRBJ2-5	13	CAISAPDPGSQYF	TGTGCCATCAGTGCCCCGGACCCAGGCTCCCAGTACTTC